This T cell receptor (beta chain) originates from a study of blood T cell repertoires in COVID-19. Study overall: Both acute and convalescent COVID-19 samples were obtained from the United States, Italy and Spain. The analysed material was cDNA or gDNA that came from T cells, B-cell-depleted T cells, or PBMCs.

Between the trimmed V and J ends, which lost 3 bases and 2 bases, there was a span of 11 bases. Germline-derived CDR1 and CDR2 are DFQATT and SNEGSKA (reference sequence). The CDR3 contains 14 residues. Authors' analysis steps: Using reference gene primer amplification, nucleated cell counts were estimated. Measured with immunoSEQ multiplex PCR; TCRdb has only the in-frame clones, and not every one. That table is the source of V, J and clone size, and D and trimming were worked out from the DNA. Of under 350,000 clones listed, over 80% are singletons. This chain joins TRBV20-1 and TRBJ1-5, with D tentatively TRBD1 (5 bases). The sequenced sample consisted of peripheral blood. This clonotype was sampled from a man aged 60 to 75 who had recovered from COVID-19. CDR3 nucleotides: TGCAGTGCTAGTGCCGGGGGGGGCAATCAGCCCCAGCATTTT. This gives the protein CSASAGGGNQPQHF.